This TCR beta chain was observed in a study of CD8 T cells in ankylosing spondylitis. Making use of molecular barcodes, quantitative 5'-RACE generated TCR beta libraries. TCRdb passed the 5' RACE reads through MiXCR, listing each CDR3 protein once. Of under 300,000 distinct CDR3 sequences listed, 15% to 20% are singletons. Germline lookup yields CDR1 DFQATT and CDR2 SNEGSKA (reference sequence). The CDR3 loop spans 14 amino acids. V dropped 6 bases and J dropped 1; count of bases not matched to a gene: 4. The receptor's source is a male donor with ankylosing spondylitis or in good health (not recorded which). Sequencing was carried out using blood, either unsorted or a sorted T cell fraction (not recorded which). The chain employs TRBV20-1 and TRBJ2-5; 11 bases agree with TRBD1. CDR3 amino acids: CSARTGGSQETQYF. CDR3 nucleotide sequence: TGCAGTGCCCGGACAGGGGGCAGCCAAGAGACCCAGTACTTC.